The source of this T cell receptor beta chain is a study of vaccination effects on CD4 cells after COVID-19. Findings of the study overall: By a late point after vaccination, infection- and vaccine-induced clones had shrunk markedly through clonal contraction. Healthy vaccinees had only 1 of 255 vaccine-induced clones cross-react with common cold coronaviruses.

Profiling relied on immunoSEQ multiplex PCR, and the TCRdb table lists in-frame clones only, not all of them. The repertoire has tens of thousands of clones, about 81% of them found once; the top ten carry approximately 29%. Antigen-specific CD4+ T cells expanded by the ViraFEST assay with viral peptide pools were then sequenced. After around ten days in culture, the CD4+ T cells were isolated. Nucleocapsid antibody tests were negative, and the vaccine recipients had no prior SARS-CoV-2 infection. The CDR3 covers 14 residues. Germline V gene sequence: CDR1 SGHRS, CDR2 YFSETQ. V dropped 5 bases and J dropped 4 bases, with 15 bases sitting between them. On this clone: Its antigen is not known.

Sequenced here: CD4+ T cells from PBMCs cultured with SARS-CoV-2 spike peptides, sampled before COVID-19 vaccination. The V gene is TRBV5-1, the J gene TRBJ1-1; a weak D match, TRBD1 (5 bases). The sequence came from a human donor who received a COVID-19 vaccine. The CDR3 nucleotides are TGCGCCAGCAGACGGGACGGAGGGGCCACTGAAGCTTTCTTT. Amino acids: CASRRDGGATEAFF.